The sequence of this T cell receptor beta chain was determined in a study of T-cell memory formation after mild COVID-19 (dated by TCRdb to about 2021). Regarding the complete study: Most TCR sequence clusters were specific to one of the two donors. Longitudinal TCRalpha and TCRbeta repertoire sequencing tracked T-cell clones expanding and contracting after mild COVID-19 in two donors. The cohort comprised two young, previously healthy adult volunteers, one female and one male. Overall study outcomes, separate from this receptor: The second-wave clones that peaked on day 37 were not confirmed to be SARS-CoV-2 specific. Contracting CD4+ clones were found mainly in CM and EM memory subsets, while CD8+ clones were enriched in EMRA. Only two mild cases were covered by the study, and larger cohorts that include severe cases with pre-infection samples were considered necessary. Clones that contracted from day 15 to 85 showed balanced CD4/CD8 phenotypes, whereas a second wave of clones that expanded from day 15 to 37 leaned towards CD4+. Some responding clones were found in pre-infection memory, which suggests that pre-existing cross-reactive memory T cells took part in the SARS-CoV-2 response.

Counted from cysteine to phenylalanine, this CDR3 has 15 amino acids. Only the CDR3 DNA stays, 45 bases, in frame from base 1. V was cut back by 5 bases and J by 0 bases, leaving a gap of 11 bases between them. Via the germline V gene, CDR1 is SGHTA and CDR2 FQGNSA. Reads for this sample came from an Illumina NovaSeq 6000. TCRalpha and TCRbeta cDNA libraries were constructed by 5'RACE with constant-segment primers, with sample barcodes and unique molecular identifiers being introduced. Trizol reagent was used to extract RNA from every sample. The libraries were amplified in two PCR steps, and the second step added a second sample barcode and Illumina TruSeq adapters. Sequencing of the libraries was done on an Illumina NovaSeq, producing 2 x 150 bp paired-end reads. Regarding the original processing steps: With migec v1.2.7, reads were demultiplexed and then collapsed into UMI-guided consensus sequences. Using mixcr v2.1.11, the UMI consensuses were aligned to TRA and TRB V and J templates and assembled into clonotypes. A clonotype was counted as expanded or contracted only if both edgeR and NoisET called the change significant, with noise models trained on biological replicates. For edgeR calls, a false discovery rate-adjusted p below 0.01 and a log2 fold-change threshold of 1 were applied. As an exploratory analysis of dynamics, max-normalized trajectories of the 1000 most abundant clonotypes were examined by PCA with hierarchical clustering. Separately sequenced CD4+ and CD8+ repertoires were used to assign a CD4 or CD8 phenotype to each responding clone. TCRdb cleaned the public reads at Q25 with fastp, built clones with MiXCR and kept in-frame beta chains. Every CDR3 protein is listed once, alongside the most common genes and DNA of its rows. These V and J calls derive from TCRdb rather than the authors' analysis. In all, the sample holds over 250,000 distinct CDR3 sequences, and approximately 15% of those were seen once. Jointly, the top ten make up approximately 23% of the sample.

Ficoll-Paque density gradient centrifugation was the method used to isolate PBMCs. This clonotype was recorded at least ten times. No cognate antigen has been identified for it. No quality values exist for individual bases; no much larger clone is one base distant. Sequenced input: PBMCs or a T cell subset sorted from them (not recorded which). Rearrangement joined TRBV7-2 to TRBJ2-1, with the identity of the D gene unclear. This receptor was identified in a man between 18 and 35 years old who had mild COVID-19 (a few samples of this study predate the infection). The sample titles of this study are shuffled in the database, so cell type and time point are left out; the donor was told from shared clones. The CDR3 protein is CASSQAHFSYNEQFF. In nucleotide form, the sequence is TGTGCCAGCAGCCAGGCGCATTTCTCCTACAATGAGCAGTTCTTC.